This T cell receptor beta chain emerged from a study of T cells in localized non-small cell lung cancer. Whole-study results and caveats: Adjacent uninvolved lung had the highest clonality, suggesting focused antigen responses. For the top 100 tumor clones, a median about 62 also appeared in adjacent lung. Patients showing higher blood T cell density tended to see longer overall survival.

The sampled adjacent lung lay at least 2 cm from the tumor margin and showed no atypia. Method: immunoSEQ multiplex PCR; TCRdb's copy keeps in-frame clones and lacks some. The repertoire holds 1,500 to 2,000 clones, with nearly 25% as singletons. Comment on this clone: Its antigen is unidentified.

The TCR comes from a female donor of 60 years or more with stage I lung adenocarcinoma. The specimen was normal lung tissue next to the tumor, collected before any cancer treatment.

CDR3: CASSPRGGNYEQYF. The CDR3 DNA reads as TGTGCCAGCTCACCCCGTGGTGGGAACTACGAGCAGTACTTC. This chain uses TRBV18 with TRBJ2-7; the D is unclear. V dropped 3 bases and J dropped 3 bases, with 12 bases sitting between them. The CDR3 runs 14 residues. Germline assignment: CDR1 KGHSH and CDR2 LQKENI.